The 25 T cell receptor beta chains below were found in one sample sequenced in a study of CD8 T cells in ankylosing spondylitis. Findings and caveats of the study: Blood from ankylosing spondylitis patients appeared to carry a characteristic roughly 8-variant TCR beta motif.

TCRdb reanalysed the 5' RACE reads using MiXCR and keeps one entry per CDR3 protein. The sample has over 700,000 distinct CDR3 sequences, around 17% seen once. No antigen has been assigned to these receptors. The specimen sequenced was blood, either unsorted or a sorted T cell fraction (not recorded which). The receptor set was obtained from a male donor with ankylosing spondylitis.

The chain has TRBV7-3 and TRBJ2-1, with TRBD2 matching 8 bases. The CDR3 sequence is 17 residues long. Per germline, CDR1 SGHTA and CDR2 FQGTGA. V gave up 5 bases and J gave up 10 bases; unmatched junction bases: 19. The CDR3 DNA reads TGTGCCAGCAGCCCGGACCCCTATGGGTTAGCGGGACCGGAGCAGTTCTTC. Protein sequence: CASSPDPYGLAGPEQFF. The whole variable domain, filled in from reference TRBV7-3 and TRBJ2-1, reads GAGVSQTPSNKVTEKGKYVELRCDPISGHTALYWYRQSLGQGPEFLIYFQGTGAADDSGLPNDRFFAVRPEGSVSTLKIQRTERGDSAVYLCASSPDPYGLAGPEQFFGPGTRLTVL.

Details on this clonotype: Its ends do not fully match the called genes, so a read error is possible. The gene calls are TRBV24-1 and TRBJ2-1; 7 bases map to TRBD2. The CDR3 sequence is 13 residues long. From germline, CDR1 is KGHDR and CDR2 SFDVKD. As DNA, the CDR3 is TGTACCACCAGGCCGACTAGCTTGGATGAGCAGTTCTTC. This sequence encodes CTTRPTSLDEQFF.

This rearrangement joins TRBV7-2 to TRBJ2-5; 12 bases fit TRBD2. Germline V CDR1 and CDR2: SGHTA, FQGNSA. Unmatched junction bases numbered 6, after V lost 6 bases and J lost 4 bases. This CDR3 is 15 amino acids long. DNA for the CDR3: TGTGCCAGCAGGCCCACTAGCGGGAGGTTAGAGACCCAGTACTTC. Translated: CASRPTSGRLETQYF.

The table lists this clonotype with many counts. The chain's CDR3 is CASSLKTGIYYGYTF. The CDR3 DNA sequence: TGTGCCAGCAGTCTAAAGACAGGGATCTATTATGGCTACACCTTC. The chain links TRBV12-3 or TRBV12-4 to TRBJ1-2; 7 positions agree with TRBD1. The junction had 11 bases not matched to a gene; V was cut back by 5 bases and J by 5 bases. This CDR3 spans 15 amino acids.

As concerns this clonotype: Likely a read error: the CDR3 ends without its conserved phenylalanine or tryptophan. The chain couples TRBV7-2 to TRBJ2-7; 12 bases are a match to TRBD2. This CDR3 contains 15 residues. The V gene end was trimmed by 6 bases and the J gene end by 2 bases; junction bases not matched to a gene: 5. Germline V gene lookup returns CDR1 SGHTA and CDR2 FQGNSA. CDR3 in amino acids: CASSYTSGGTYEQYS. Written as DNA, the CDR3 is TGTGCCAGCAGTTACACTAGCGGGGGGACCTACGAGCAGTACTCC.

In the case of this clonotype: A read error may explain this, as a much larger clone is one base away. The rearrangement uses TRBV11-2 and TRBJ2-3; tentative D call: TRBD1 (6 bases). Germline CDR1 reads SGHAT; CDR2 reads FQNNGV. The CDR3 covers 15 residues. Between the trimmed V and J ends, which lost 3 bases and 0 bases, there was a span of 10 bases. The DNA for the CDR3 is TGTGCCAGCAGCTTTGGACAGAAGAGCACAGATACGCAGTATTTT. Amino acid sequence: CASSFGQKSTDTQYF.

This clonotype was seen a few times. The rearrangement joins TRBV12-3 or TRBV12-4 to TRBJ2-6; D is possibly TRBD1 (5 bases). Trimming stripped 4 bases from V and 4 bases from J, with 14 bases between. The CDR3 loop spans 16 amino acids. The CDR3, as DNA: TGTGCCAGCAGTTCTGACCAGGGTTCGGGGGCCAACGTCCTGACTTTC. It yields the protein CASSSDQGSGANVLTF.

This sequence joins TRBV25-1 and TRBJ2-7; tentative D call: TRBD1 (6 bases). CDR3 length equals 13 residues. V lost 2 bases, J lost 9 bases, and 14 bases lay in between. Germline CDR1 MGHDK, CDR2 SYGVNS. The CDR3 here is CASSELGAVGQYF. Written as DNA, the CDR3 is TGTGCCAGCAGTGAACTGGGGGCGGTCGGGCAGTACTTC.

This chain joins TRBV6-2 or TRBV6-3 and TRBJ2-2; D is unclear. Germline loops: CDR1 MNHEY, CDR2 SVGEGT. Trimming removed 6 bases at V and 8 bases at J, with 13 bases between. The CDR3 extends over 13 amino acids. CDR3 loop: CASSSSGLGELFF. DNA of the CDR3: TGTGCCAGCAGCTCTAGTGGCCTAGGGGAGCTGTTTTTT.

This clonotype was counted between two and nine times. The V call is TRBV5-1, the J call TRBJ2-1; 8 bases map to TRBD1. The CDR3 runs to 15 residues. V lost 3 bases and J lost 4; bases outside the gene matches: 6. CDR1 is SGHRS, CDR2 YFSETQ, per germline. Written as DNA, the CDR3 is TGCGCCAGCAGCTCTAATCGACAGGGGTACAATGAGCAGTTCTTC. Amino acids: CASSSNRQGYNEQFF.

The V call is TRBV6-1, the J call TRBJ2-5, with 8 bases aligning to TRBD2. The germline CDR1 and CDR2 sequences are MNHNS and SASEGT. This CDR3 spans 18 amino acids. The ends lost 1 base at V and 3 bases at J; junction bases unmatched: 13. CDR3 DNA sequence: TGTGCCAGCAGTGAAGTATACGGAGCGGGAGTAGTGAAAGAGACCCAGTACTTC. The encoded protein is CASSEVYGAGVVKETQYF.

The chain recombines TRBV3-1 with TRBJ2-7; tentative D call: TRBD1 (6 bases). This CDR3 comprises 15 residues. Trimming shortened V by 0 bases and J by 3 bases, and 12 bases separated the two germline ends. Germline V gene data show CDR1 as LGHDT and CDR2 as YNNKEL (reference sequence). CDR3 nucleotides: TGTGCCAGCAGCCAAGATCGCCAGGGGTACTACGAGCAGTACTTC. This translates into CASSQDRQGYYEQYF.

The chain joins TRBV7-2 to TRBJ1-1, with no clear D. In germline, CDR1 is SGHTA, CDR2 FQGNSA. Between the trimmed V and J ends, which lost 2 bases and 9 bases, there was a span of 10 bases. There are 12 residues in the CDR3. CDR3 DNA sequence: TGTGCCAGCAGCTTAACGTCGTCCCAAGCTTTCTTT. Translated, it gives CASSLTSSQAFF.

The chain recombines TRBV12-3 or TRBV12-4 with TRBJ2-7, with TRBD2 matching 12 bases. V lost 2 bases, J lost 7 bases, and 6 bases stayed unmatched. This CDR3 contains 15 residues. CDR3 sequence reads: CASSLLLAGGSEQYF. DNA for the CDR3: TGTGCCAGCAGTTTATTGCTAGCGGGAGGGAGTGAGCAGTACTTC.

This clonotype came up a few times. V is TRBV11-2 and J is TRBJ2-6; D gene ambiguous. Germline V gene lookup returns CDR1 SGHAT and CDR2 FQNNGV. The V end was cut by 5 bases, the J end by 0 bases, with 5 bases between. The CDR3 is 14 amino acids. CDR3 in DNA: TGTGCCAGCAGCGGGGACTCTGGGGCCAACGTCCTGACTTTC. Residues: CASSGDSGANVLTF.

The chain joins TRBV11-2 to TRBJ1-1, with D hard to call. The V gene's germline CDR1 is SGHAT and CDR2 FQNNGV. The CDR3 totals 14 residues. V lost 5 bases, J lost 4 bases, and 14 bases lay in between. The CDR3 DNA follows: TGTGCCAGCAGCCCAGGTCTCGGGGTCACTGAAGCTTTCTTT. This codes for CASSPGLGVTEAFF.

The rearrangement links TRBV5-1 to TRBJ1-4, with TRBD1 as a possible D gene (5 bases). Germline CDR1 is SGHRS and CDR2 is YFSETQ. The CDR3 has 15 amino acids. The V and J ends lost 4 bases and 1 base respectively, with 11 bases between them. CDR3 residues: CASSVAQGTNEKLFF. CDR3 DNA: TGCGCCAGCAGCGTGGCGCAGGGAACTAATGAAAAACTGTTTTTT.

CDR3 residues: CSVEGRAGLPTDTQYF. CDR3 nucleotide sequence: TGCAGCGTTGAAGGAAGGGCGGGACTACCCACAGATACGCAGTATTTT. This chain joins TRBV29-1 and TRBJ2-3; the match to TRBD2 covers 7 bases. Per germline, CDR1 SQVTM and CDR2 ANQGSEA. The ends lost 1 base at V and 2 bases at J; junction bases unmatched: 9. The CDR3 extends over 16 amino acids.

This clonotype showed up just once. Here the CDR3 DNA reads TGTGCCAGCAGCTTATTCCCTAGCGAGTTTCACAATGAGCAGTTCTTC. Translated, it gives CASSLFPSEFHNEQFF. This rearrangement joins TRBV7-9 to TRBJ2-1; a possible D gene is TRBD2 (6 bases). The CDR3 has 16 amino acids. The germline V and J ends were trimmed by 2 bases and 5 bases, with 16 bases remaining between them. The germline gives CDR1 SEHNR, CDR2 FQNEAQ (reference sequence). The full variable domain, in which reference TRBV7-9 and TRBJ2-1 provide the parts outside the CDR3, is DTGVSQNPRHKITKRGQNVTFRCDPISEHNRLYWYRQTLGQGPEFLTYFQNEAQLEKSRLLSDRFSAERPKGSFSTLEIQRTEQGDSAMYLCASSLFPSEFHNEQFFGPGTRLTVL.

This clonotype was seen only a few times. This sequence joins TRBV7-9 and TRBJ2-1; tentatively, D is TRBD1 or TRBD2 (5 bases each). CDR1 and CDR2 from the germline V gene are SEHNR and FQNEAQ (reference sequence). This CDR3 is 14 amino acids long. The V and J ends lost 5 bases and 7 bases respectively, with 15 bases between them. The CDR3 loop is CASSRRDPRNEQFF. CDR3 nucleotides: TGTGCCAGCAGCCGTCGGGACCCACGAAATGAGCAGTTCTTC.

This clonotype was counted between two and nine times. The gene calls are TRBV15 and TRBJ2-1, with D possibly TRBD1 on 6 matching bases. The CDR3 loop spans 14 amino acids. CDR1 and CDR2 from the germline V gene are LNHNV and YYDKDF (reference sequence). With 2 bases removed from V and 5 bases from J, the gap between germline ends came to 10 bases. CDR3: CATSRYRQDNEQFF. In nucleotides, the CDR3 is TGTGCCACCAGCAGATACAGACAGGACAATGAGCAGTTCTTC.

This clonotype was found many times. V and J are TRBV11-2 and TRBJ2-5; D perhaps matches TRBD1 (6 bases). V was cut by 5 bases and J by 5 bases, with 12 bases left in between. Per germline, CDR1 SGHAT and CDR2 FQNNGV. CDR3 length: 13 residues. The CDR3 bases are TGTGCCAGCAGCCAAACAGGGTTGGAGACCCAGTACTTC. Translating gives CASSQTGLETQYF.

V gene TRBV10-3 combines with J gene TRBJ2-2, with D perhaps TRBD1 (7 bases). The germline V gene has CDR1 ENHRY and CDR2 SYGVKD. CDR3 length: 17 amino acids. V was clipped by 2 bases and J by 4 bases, with 17 bases between them. The CDR3 region is CAISERGTEQATGELFF. The CDR3 region has the DNA TGTGCCATCAGTGAGCGGGGGACAGAACAGGCCACCGGGGAGCTGTTTTTT.

This clonotype was seen more than once but under ten times. The chain joins TRBV2 to TRBJ1-5; D may be TRBD1 (5 bases). V lost 6 bases to trimming and J lost 4 bases, with 16 bases between them. In germline, CDR1 is SNHLY, CDR2 FYNNEI. The CDR3 sequence is 15 residues long. The CDR3 spells CASSGTGLGNQPQHF. The CDR3 coding sequence is TGTGCCAGCAGCGGTACAGGTCTAGGGAATCAGCCCCAGCATTTT.

This clonotype was detected a few times. This sequence joins TRBV5-6 and TRBJ2-1; D remains ambiguous. CDR3 size: 11 residues. Trimming removed 2 bases at V and 9 bases at J, with 6 bases between. From germline, CDR1 is SGHDT and CDR2 YYEEEE. As DNA, the CDR3 is TGTGCCAGCAGCTTCGCCTCTGAGCAGTTCTTC. It codes for CASSFASEQFF.